The next 25 T cell receptor beta chains were all read from a single sample in a study of OX40 agonist ivuxolimab in advanced cancers. The repertoire was sequenced with immunoSEQ multiplex PCR; TCRdb's copy has only in-frame clones and lacks some. Here the sample spans 10,000 to 15,000 clones, approximately 90% being singletons. The material sequenced was CD4+ or CD8+ T cells sorted from blood, taken in a trial of the OX40 agonist ivuxolimab. The receptor set was obtained from an adult with an advanced solid tumor such as melanoma, head and neck, liver or kidney cancer.

This chain uses TRBV21-1 with TRBJ2-5; the table's D call, TRBD2, was not checked against the DNA. TRBV21-1 is deemed a pseudogene. The CDR3 sequence is 17 residues long. The CDR3 nucleotides are TGTGCCAGCAGCAAAAGGGCGCCCGGGGGACCCCAAGAGACCCAGTACTTC. Amino acid sequence: CASSKRAPGGPQETQYF.

The gene calls are TRBV9 and TRBJ2-5, with 7 bases aligning to TRBD2. The CDR3 is made up of 16 amino acids. J gave up 0 bases and V 0 bases, and 5 bases lay outside the gene matches. CDR1 is SGDLS, CDR2 YYNGEE, per germline. The chain's CDR3 is CASSVETSRDQETQYF. CDR3 DNA: TGTGCCAGCAGCGTAGAGACTAGCAGAGACCAAGAGACCCAGTACTTC.

This sequence joins TRBV7-9 and TRBJ2-1, with D possibly matching TRBD1 (6 bases). The CDR3 runs to 13 residues. V was clipped by 5 bases and J by 3 bases, with 8 bases between them. Germline loops: CDR1 SEHNR, CDR2 FQNEAQ (reference sequence). The DNA for the CDR3 is TGTGCCAGCAGCAGGGACAACTACAATGAGCAGTTCTTC. This encodes CASSRDNYNEQFF.

The CDR3 nucleotides are TGCGCCAGCAGGGGGCTGGGGAACACTGAAGCTTTCTTT. This gives the protein CASRGLGNTEAFF. The genes are TRBV5-1 and TRBJ1-1; D may be TRBD1 (5 bases). Germline V gene lookup returns CDR1 SGHRS and CDR2 YFSETQ. The CDR3 extends over 13 amino acids. The V gene lost 5 bases and the J gene lost 1 base, with 9 bases spanning the gap.

This chain links TRBV4-1 with TRBJ1-1; TRBD1 agrees at 9 bases. Germline V gives CDR1 MGHRA, CDR2 YSYEKL. The CDR3 is 18 residues long. V trimming: 3 bases; J trimming: 0 bases; junction bases outside the gene matches: 11. CDR3 amino acids: CASSQPGQGTPMNTEAFF. The CDR3 DNA follows: TGCGCCAGCAGCCAGCCGGGACAGGGAACCCCTATGAACACTGAAGCTTTCTTT.

CDR3 bases: TGTGCCAGCAGTGCCGGCCCAAACCTCGACATTCAGTACTTC. It codes for CASSAGPNLDIQYF. J is TRBJ2-4 and V is TRBV6-6; D call uncertain. The V gene's germline CDR1 is MNHNY and CDR2 SVGAGI (reference sequence). CDR3 length: 14 amino acids. Trimming removed 5 bases from V and 8 bases from J, with 16 bases in between.

The chain is built from TRBV7-9 and TRBJ2-1; D is possibly TRBD2 (6 bases). This CDR3 spans 15 amino acids. Germline V gene data show CDR1 as SEHNR and CDR2 as FQNEAQ (reference sequence). V dropped 8 bases and J dropped 0 bases, with 14 bases sitting between them. The CDR3 sequence is CASAGGTSSYNEQFF. As DNA, the CDR3 is TGTGCCAGCGCGGGCGGGACGAGCTCCTACAATGAGCAGTTCTTC.

The chain carries TRBV9 and TRBJ2-7; 9 positions agree with TRBD1. The CDR3 is 18 residues long. The trim removed 3 bases at V and 3 bases at J, leaving 16 bases unmatched. Germline V gene lookup returns CDR1 SGDLS and CDR2 YYNGEE. This CDR3 is CASSGEGQGRTPSYEQYF. CDR3 sequence (DNA): TGTGCCAGCAGCGGAGAGGGACAGGGAAGGACCCCGAGCTACGAGCAGTACTTC.

This rearrangement joins TRBV12-2 to TRBJ1-5; TRBD1, the table's D call, lacks a check against the DNA. TRBV12-2 is listed as a pseudogene. The CDR3 covers 16 residues. The CDR3 DNA sequence: TGTGCAAGTCGCTCCCCGGACAAAGATAGCAATCAGCCCCAGCATTTT. It specifies CASRSPDKDSNQPQHF.

This clone was seen a single time. This sequence joins TRBV29-1 and TRBJ2-7; D possibly corresponds to TRBD2 (6 bases). The V and J ends lost 5 bases and 4 bases respectively, with 9 bases between them. The germline V gene has CDR1 SQVTM and CDR2 ANQGSEA. This CDR3 region has 11 residues. For the CDR3, the DNA is TGCAGCGTTCTTAGCGGATACGAGCAGTACTTC. Its protein is CSVLSGYEQYF.

This rearrangement joins TRBV9 to TRBJ2-1; 10 bases match TRBD2. Germline loops: CDR1 SGDLS, CDR2 YYNGEE. Trimming took 3 bases from V and 4 from J; bases not matched to a gene: 7. The CDR3 is 16 amino acids. For the CDR3, the DNA is TGTGCCAGCAGCGCCTCTAGCGGGAGAGGTTACAATGAGCAGTTCTTC. As protein: CASSASSGRGYNEQFF.

The chain has TRBV19 and TRBJ1-4, with D perhaps matching TRBD1 (6 bases). The CDR3 length is 15 residues. The germline V gene encodes CDR1 LNHDA and CDR2 SQIVND (reference sequence). Trimming shortened V by 2 bases and J by 6 bases, and 13 bases separated the two germline ends. The CDR3 nucleotides read TGTGCCAGTAGTATATTAGAGGGACATTATGAAAAACTGTTTTTT. Translated, it gives CASSILEGHYEKLFF.

The chain couples TRBV9 to TRBJ2-7, with 7 bases matching TRBD2. The CDR3 is 14 amino acids. Per germline, CDR1 SGDLS and CDR2 YYNGEE. V trimming: 4 bases; J trimming: 7 bases; junction bases outside the gene matches: 11. CDR3 bases: TGTGCCAGCAGCCTAAGCACGGCTAGCGGAGAGCAGTACTTC. Protein product: CASSLSTASGEQYF.

The chain carries TRBV4-3 and TRBJ2-3; unclear D gene. Germline V gene sequence: CDR1 LGHNA, CDR2 YSLEER. CDR3 length: 12 residues. V shed 8 bases and J shed 0 bases, with 6 bases lying between them. CDR3 in DNA: TGCGCCAGCCGAGGTAGCACAGATACGCAGTATTTT. This sequence encodes CASRGSTDTQYF.

This chain connects TRBV5-8 to TRBJ2-7; 12 nucleotides line up with TRBD1. Germline CDR1 SGHTS, CDR2 YDEGEE. V lost 4 bases to trimming and J lost 5 bases; unmatched junction nucleotides: 4. This CDR3 contains 14 residues. The CDR3 nucleotides read TGTGCCAGCAGCAGGGACAGGGGGCGGAACGAGCAGTACTTC. Amino acid sequence: CASSRDRGRNEQYF.

The J gene is TRBJ2-3, the V gene TRBV5-1; 9 positions agree with TRBD1. Trimming cost V 0 bases and J 4 bases; bases outside gene matches: 9. The CDR3 is 17 residues long. CDR1 is SGHRS and CDR2 is YFSETQ in the germline V gene. CDR3 DNA sequence: TGCGCCAGCAGCTTGGCGCCAGTAACAGGGGGCGCAGATACGCAGTATTTT. Protein: CASSLAPVTGGADTQYF.

V usage is TRBV27 and J usage is TRBJ2-7, with D unresolved. This CDR3 spans 15 amino acids. Germline CDR1 reads MNHEY; CDR2 reads SMNVEV (reference sequence). V shed 3 bases and J shed 3 bases, with 15 bases lying between them. The CDR3 coding sequence is TGTGCCAGCAGTTTCCACACAGCGAATTACTACGAGCAGTACTTC. It encodes CASSFHTANYYEQYF.

This clone was observed a single time. The rearrangement uses TRBV11-1 and TRBJ2-7; D is ambiguous. V dropped 0 bases and J dropped 3 bases, with 12 bases sitting between them. This CDR3 contains 15 residues. Germline values: CDR1 SGHAT, CDR2 FQDESV (reference sequence). The CDR3, as DNA: TGTGCCAGCAGCTTAGCGGCAGCCCGCTACTACGAGCAGTACTTC. This codes for CASSLAAARYYEQYF.

The chain links TRBV15 to TRBJ2-7; the match to TRBD1 covers 7 bases. Trimming at V came to 5 bases and at J to 5 bases, leaving 12 bases not matched to a gene. Looked up from germline, CDR1 is LNHNV and CDR2 is YYDKDF (reference sequence). CDR3 length: 15 amino acids. CDR3 amino acids: CATSGSRQGANEQYF. The CDR3 nucleotides read TGTGCCACCAGCGGCTCGAGACAGGGAGCGAACGAGCAGTACTTC.

J is TRBJ1-1 and V is TRBV29-1; D is unresolved. The V end was cut by 4 bases, the J end by 0 bases, with 9 bases between. Germline CDR1 is SQVTM and CDR2 is ANQGSEA. The CDR3 runs 13 residues. CDR3 sequence (DNA): TGCAGCGTTGCATTTGCTGTGAACACTGAAGCTTTCTTT. Its translation is CSVAFAVNTEAFF. The complete variable domain, with remaining parts taken from reference TRBV29-1 and TRBJ1-1, reads SAVISQKPSRDICQRGTSLTIQCQVDSQVTMMFWYRQQPGQSLTLIATANQGSEATYESGFVIDKFPISRPNLTFSTLTVSNMSPEDSSIYLCSVAFAVNTEAFFGQGTRLTVV.

The rearrangement links TRBV5-1 to TRBJ1-2, with 11 bases aligning to TRBD1. The CDR3 covers 17 residues. V trimming: 0 bases; J trimming: 8 bases; junction bases outside the gene matches: 12. Germline V gene data show CDR1 as SGHRS and CDR2 as YFSETQ. The chain's CDR3 is CASSLDSGTGGVRGYTF. The DNA for the CDR3 is TGCGCCAGCAGCTTGGACTCCGGGACAGGGGGTGTTCGCGGCTACACCTTC.

This chain uses TRBV4-3 with TRBJ2-6; D gene ambiguous. Germline V gene data show CDR1 as LGHNA and CDR2 as YSLEER. The CDR3 runs 15 residues. V gave up 4 bases and J gave up 2 bases, with 9 bases separating them. The CDR3 DNA sequence: TGCGCCAGCAGCCCCGATAGGGCTGGGGCCAACGTCCTGACTTTC. This codes for CASSPDRAGANVLTF.

The chain carries TRBV7-8 and TRBJ2-3; 7 nucleotides agree with TRBD2. The length of the CDR3 is 17 residues. Germline V lookup: CDR1 SGHVS, CDR2 FQNEAQ. Trimming cost V 4 bases and J 5 bases; bases outside gene matches: 15. The DNA for the CDR3 is TGTGCCAGCAGCTCTTCGTTTGCGGGGAGGGAGGAAGATACGCAGTATTTT. The encoded protein is CASSSSFAGREEDTQYF.

This chain uses TRBV28 with TRBJ1-6; 7 bases align to TRBD1. V lost 5 bases and J lost 5; bases outside the gene matches: 12. There are 17 residues in the CDR3. The germline CDR1 and CDR2 sequences are MDHEN and SYDVKM. The CDR3 DNA reads TGTGCCAGCAGTCCGAGCGCACAGGGGCTTAATAATTCACCCCTCCACTTT. Translating gives CASSPSAQGLNNSPLHF. Supplemented by reference TRBV28 and TRBJ1-6, the full variable domain reads DVKVTQSSRYLVKRTGEKVFLECVQDMDHENMFWYRQDPGLGLRLIYFSYDVKMKEKGDIPEGYSVSREKKERFSLILESASTNQTSMYLCASSPSAQGLNNSPLHFGNGTRLTVT.

Here the CDR3 reads CASSLGLAGLTAEQFF. The CDR3 nucleotides are TGTGCCAGCAGCTTGGGACTAGCGGGACTCACGGCTGAGCAGTTCTTC. V usage is TRBV7-9 and J usage is TRBJ2-1; 13 bases line up with TRBD2. CDR1 is SEHNR and CDR2 is FQNEAQ in the germline V gene (reference sequence). The V gene end was trimmed by 3 bases and the J gene end by 9 bases; junction bases not matched to a gene: 8. The CDR3 is 16 residues long. Drawing the rest from reference TRBV7-9 and TRBJ2-1, the complete variable domain is DTGVSQNPRHKITKRGQNVTFRCDPISEHNRLYWYRQTLGQGPEFLTYFQNEAQLEKSRLLSDRFSAERPKGSFSTLEIQRTEQGDSAMYLCASSLGLAGLTAEQFFGPGTRLTVL.